The present T cell receptor beta chain was sequenced within a study of PD-L1 blockade in urothelial cancer (dated by TCRdb to 2016 to 2017). In the study overall: All patients started therapy in about 2014 and received atezolizumab 1,200 mg intravenously every 3 weeks. About 90% of the 29 patients were males with bladder-origin urothelial cancer, and about 65% of the roughly 30 reported a prior smoking history. Patients had an ECOG performance status of 0 or 1 and had received between 0 and 3 prior chemotherapy regimens. Blood samples were analyzed 3 weeks after the start of treatment (second dose) and 6 weeks after the start of treatment. A median of roughly 140,000 T cells and approximately 83,000 unique TCRs was obtained from blood samples, and a median clonality of roughly 0.074 was observed. The study, an exploratory multi-omic analysis, examined somatic, immune and clinical correlates of response to PD-L1 blockade with atezolizumab in urothelial cancer. TCR sequencing covered pretreatment tumor samples and matched, serially collected peripheral blood taken before and after atezolizumab treatment. Progression-free survival longer than 6 months counted as durable clinical benefit, and TCR features were additionally tested against both progression-free and overall survival. In the same patients, whole exome sequencing and RNA sequencing of pretreatment tumors were performed in addition to TCR sequencing. Durable clinical benefit was achieved by nine patients and was not achieved by 20 patients. Pretreatment blood TCR-seq was available for nearly 30 patients, at least one posttreatment blood collection was obtained for 25 or so patients, and tumor TCR-seq was available for 25 or so patients.

Each PCR received spiked-in synthetic TCR analog templates so that absolute template abundance could be estimated from read counts. The immunoSEQ assay used bias-controlled V and J gene primers to amplify TCRbeta CDR3 regions from genomic DNA. Rearranged TCRbeta segments were sequenced at approximately 20X coverage. As for the authors' bioinformatics: Clustering was used to correct sequencing errors, and CDR3s were annotated against IMGT to assign V, D and J genes. Out-of-frame and stop-codon sequences were excluded, and only productive TCRbeta rearrangements were used in downstream analyses. Clonality was computed as one minus Shannon entropy normalized by the log of the number of unique productive sequences. Clones differing between time points or between blood and tumor were identified by Fisher's exact test with Benjamini-Hochberg correction at adjusted p below 0.01. As stored in TCRdb, this immuneACCESS dataset retains in-frame rearrangements with V and J assigned. A fraction of the clones does not appear; measured against another copy, unresolved V genes explain less than half of the discrepancy, and the remainder lacks a known reason. For V, J and clone size, that table is used; D and trimming come from the DNA. In this sample the table shows tens of thousands of clones, 84% of which occur a single time. 5% to 7.5% of the sample lies in the top ten.

The cohort comprised approximately 30 patients with locally advanced or metastatic urothelial carcinoma treated at Memorial Sloan Kettering on a trial protocol. Peripheral blood mononuclear cells were collected from each patient pretreatment and during treatment, giving between 1 and 8 total time points per patient. The Qiagen DNeasy Blood extraction kit was used to purify genomic DNA from total PBMCs and from tumor samples. PBMCs were collected pretreatment and during treatment and were isolated and stored as previously described. CDR1 is given as ENHRY and CDR2 as SYGVKD, both from the germline V gene. The CDR3, cysteine through phenylalanine, is 15 amino acids long. Only CDR3 DNA is held: 45 bases, read in frame from base 1. The V end loses 8 bases and the J end loses 0 bases, and a stretch of 16 bases separates them. The full study reports these points: A pretreatment peripheral blood TCR clonality below the median was linked to improved progression-free and overall survival. Because the sample size was small (n of about 30) and many exploratory analyses were performed, the results are intended to be hypothesis-generating. Patients with durable benefit showed greater expansion of tumor-associated TCR clones in peripheral blood 3 weeks after starting treatment (n ≈ 21, p = 0.022).

A note on this clone: The target of this receptor is not known. Base qualities were left out, and no much larger clone turns up one base away.

The sample was PBMCs, taken around atezolizumab (anti-PD-L1) treatment. The V and J segments used are TRBV10-3 and TRBJ1-1, with a weak D call of TRBD1 (5 bases match). The origin of this receptor is a man in his forties with urothelial cancer. The DNA sequence reads TGTGCCATCCGGCAGGGCTTATACATGAACACTGAAGCTTTCTTT. It translates as CAIRQGLYMNTEAFF.